This section outlines one T cell receptor beta chain sequence together with its context. This specimen comes from a study of blood T cell repertoires in COVID-19. Turning to the study itself: COVID-19 samples, acute and convalescent, were from the United States, Italy and Spain. In each case, the material was cDNA or gDNA derived from T cells, B-cell-depleted T cells, or PBMCs.

After removal of 5 bases from V and 2 bases from J, the junction contained 9 bases not matched to a gene. The CDR3 runs to 17 residues. Germline V CDR1 and CDR2: KGHSH, LQKENI. Methods used by the authors: Amplified reference gene primers provided the basis for estimating nucleated cell counts. Sequencing used immunoSEQ multiplex PCR; TCRdb keeps in-frame clones, though not all of them. V and J calls and clone size follow that table, whereas D and trimming were derived from the DNA. The table records 95,000 to 110,000 clones, around nine tenths of them present only once. The V call is TRBV18, the J call TRBJ2-6; 7 bases match TRBD1. This TCR was recovered from a human donor in a cohort sampled during active COVID-19. The sequenced sample was peripheral blood. The CDR3 DNA reads TGTGCCAGCTCAGAGACAGGGATAACGGCTGGGGCCAACGTCCTGACTTTC. The encoded protein is CASSETGITAGANVLTF.